Below, 10 T cell receptor beta chains from the same sample are listed, as sequenced in a study of shared clonotypes between healthy human individuals. The assay was immunoSEQ multiplex PCR, and TCRdb's table has in-frame clones only and misses some. Here the sample spans about 800,000 clones, approximately 97% being singletons. CD45RO negativity and positive selection for CCR7 defined naive CD8 cells, a population that excluded terminally differentiated effector memory CD45RA+ cells. The source material was naive CD8+ T cells sorted from blood. The source is a man aged 25-45 years in good health.

The V call is TRBV6-5, the J call TRBJ2-7; D is unclear. The CDR3 sequence is 13 residues long. Trimming took 2 bases from V and 4 from J, leaving 9 bases between them. Germline V gene sequence: CDR1 MNHEY, CDR2 SVGAGI. CDR3 DNA: TGTGCCAGCAGTTACGCGCGGCTTTACGAGCAGTACTTC. Its translation is CASSYARLYEQYF.

This chain uses TRBV9 with TRBJ1-2, with D possibly TRBD1 on 5 matching bases. The CDR3 spans 15 residues. Trimming pared 0 bases from V and 4 bases from J, leaving 13 bases between. Looked up from germline, CDR1 is SGDLS and CDR2 is YYNGEE. The CDR3 DNA follows: TGTGCCAGCAGCGTAGTGGGTTCAGGGATCTATGGCTACACCTTC. Protein: CASSVVGSGIYGYTF.

The chain uses TRBV21-1 and TRBJ1-4; TRBD1 is taken as the D call from the table, unchecked against the DNA. TRBV21-1 is marked as a pseudogene. The CDR3 length is 15 residues. The CDR3 is CASSKVDRDNEKLFF. In nucleotides, the CDR3 is TGTGCCAGCAGCAAAGTTGACAGGGATAATGAAAAACTGTTTTTT.

The rearrangement uses TRBV5-8 and TRBJ2-1; D may be TRBD1 or TRBD2 (5 bases each). V lost 5 bases and J lost 5, with 11 bases in between. Germline V gene lookup returns CDR1 SGHTS and CDR2 YDEGEE. This CDR3 spans 13 amino acids. CDR3 nucleotide sequence: TGTGCCAGCAGAATCATGGGGGACAATGAGCAGTTCTTC. This translates into CASRIMGDNEQFF.

This rearrangement joins TRBV21-1 to TRBJ1-3. TRBV21-1 is recorded as a pseudogene. The CDR3 is 15 residues long. CDR3 residues: CASSKARGSGNTIYF. DNA of the CDR3: TGTGCCAGCAGCAAAGCGAGGGGCTCTGGAAACACCATATATTTT.

This chain connects TRBV5-1 to TRBJ2-7; 7 bases agree with TRBD2. The trim removed 4 bases at V and 2 bases at J, leaving 12 bases unmatched. The CDR3 sequence is 16 residues long. Germline V lookup: CDR1 SGHRS, CDR2 YFSETQ. CDR3 sequence reads: CASSPPKAGTTYEQYF. The CDR3 nucleotides read TGCGCCAGCAGCCCCCCCAAAGCGGGAACCACCTACGAGCAGTACTTC.

This chain uses TRBV9 with TRBJ2-5, with TRBD2 identical over 11 bases. The CDR3 extends over 16 amino acids. Germline trimming cut 0 bases from V and 2 bases from J; bases unmatched to any gene: 3. Germline CDR1 reads SGDLS; CDR2 reads YYNGEE. CDR3 bases: TGTGCCAGCAGCGTAGGGGGACTAGCGGAACAAGAGACCCAGTACTTC. This encodes CASSVGGLAEQETQYF.

The V call is TRBV21-1, the J call TRBJ2-2. TRBV21-1 is termed a pseudogene. The CDR3 is 16 residues long. CDR3 region: CASRAAGRVNTGELFF. The CDR3 nucleotides read TGTGCCAGCAGGGCGGCAGGTCGGGTGAACACCGGGGAGCTGTTTTTT.

The rearrangement links TRBV6-5 to TRBJ1-5; possible D gene TRBD1, 6 bases. V lost 5 bases and J 6 bases, leaving 11 bases between the germline ends. CDR3 length: 13 residues. Germline CDR1 MNHEY, CDR2 SVGAGI. CDR3 region: CASSPTRGQPQHF. Written as DNA, the CDR3 is TGTGCCAGCAGTCCGACCAGGGGTCAGCCCCAGCATTTT.

The V gene is TRBV6-5, the J gene TRBJ2-1, with 7 bases identical to TRBD2. Germline lookup yields CDR1 MNHEY and CDR2 SVGAGI. The CDR3 consists of 14 residues. V shed 2 bases, J shed 8 bases, and the junction held 6 bases outside the gene matches. In nucleotides, the CDR3 is TGTGCCAGCAGTTACGGGCGGGAGAGTGATGAGCAGTTCTTC. This translates into CASSYGRESDEQFF.